These 27 T cell receptor beta chains originate from one sample sequenced in a study of blood T cell repertoires in COVID-19. TCRdb keeps only in-frame clones here, not all; method: immunoSEQ multiplex PCR. The sample comprises 120,000 or so clones, roughly 87% of which are singletons, and 7.7% rests with the top ten. Sequenced material: peripheral blood. The receptor source for this set is a human donor in a cohort sampled during active COVID-19.

This rearrangement joins TRBV30 to TRBJ2-7, with 7 positions matching TRBD1. There are 13 residues in the CDR3. Germline V gene data show CDR1 as GTSNPN and CDR2 as SVGIG (reference sequence). V was clipped by 5 bases and J by 2 bases; unmatched bases: 6. CDR3 sequence: CAWWDRETYEQYF. The CDR3 region has the DNA TGTGCCTGGTGGGACAGAGAGACCTACGAGCAGTACTTC.

The rearrangement joins TRBV5-1 to TRBJ2-2; 8 bases are shared with TRBD2. Germline loops: CDR1 SGHRS, CDR2 YFSETQ. This CDR3 has 14 residues. Trimming removed 4 bases from V and 4 bases from J; junction bases left unmatched: 3. The CDR3 nucleotides read TGCGCCAGCAGCCCACTAGCGGCCACCGGGGAGCTGTTTTTT. Translation gives CASSPLAATGELFF.

The J gene is TRBJ2-1, the V gene TRBV14; 11 positions agree with TRBD2. Losses at the gene ends were 3 bases for V and 12 bases for J; bases not matched to a gene: 10. The CDR3 runs 15 residues. The germline CDR1 and CDR2 sequences are SGHDN and FVKESK. CDR3 region: CASSQPTSGRGRQFF. CDR3 nucleotides: TGTGCCAGCAGCCAGCCTACTAGCGGGAGAGGTAGGCAGTTCTTC.

The chain combines TRBV7-9 with TRBJ2-5; 9 bases fit TRBD1. V shed 1 base, J shed 9 bases, and the junction held 6 bases outside the gene matches. This CDR3 is built from 14 residues. The germline V gene encodes CDR1 SEHNR and CDR2 FQNEAQ (reference sequence). The CDR3 DNA sequence: TGTGCCAGCAGCTTAGGGACAGGGGTGAGGTCCCAGTACTTC. Encoded protein: CASSLGTGVRSQYF.

The V gene is TRBV28, the J gene TRBJ2-1; 9 nucleotides match TRBD2. The CDR3 length is 15 residues. V shed 6 bases and J 7 bases; nucleotides not matched to a gene: 10. From germline, CDR1 is MDHEN and CDR2 SYDVKM. The DNA for the CDR3 is TGTGCCAGCAGCTCCTCCGGGACTAGCCTGAATGAGCAGTTCTTC. Translating gives CASSSSGTSLNEQFF.

This clone was observed a single time. The chain couples TRBV6-6 to TRBJ1-6, with 8 bases identical to TRBD1. The germline CDR1 and CDR2 sequences are MNHNY and SVGAGI (reference sequence). The CDR3 extends over 14 amino acids. J gave up 9 bases and V 6 bases, and 7 bases lay outside the gene matches. The CDR3 protein is CASRKDREGSPLHF. DNA for the CDR3: TGTGCCAGCAGGAAGGACAGGGAGGGTTCACCCCTCCACTTT.

The chain couples TRBV7-6 to TRBJ2-1; 8 bases fit TRBD2. CDR1 and CDR2 from the germline V gene are SGHVS and FNYEAQ. This CDR3 is built from 17 residues. Trimming cost V 5 bases and J 0 bases; bases outside gene matches: 9. The CDR3 region has the DNA TGTGCCAGCAGCCCCCGGCAAAGCGGGAGCTCCTACAATGAGCAGTTCTTC. This codes for CASSPRQSGSSYNEQFF.

Remarks on this clone: The junction differs from germline at one of its ends, possibly a read error. This rearrangement joins TRBV19 to TRBJ1-5, with D possibly being TRBD1 (5 bases). From germline, CDR1 is LNHDA and CDR2 SQIVND (reference sequence). The CDR3 covers 16 residues. The CDR3 region has the DNA TGTGCCAGTAGGATAGGGGCCCTTGGGAGCAATCAGCCCCAGCATTTT. Protein: CASRIGALGSNQPQHF.

This clone showed up just once. This chain links TRBV6-5 with TRBJ2-1; 12 bases match TRBD2. This CDR3 is built from 15 residues. CDR1 is MNHEY and CDR2 is SVGAGI in the germline V gene. Trimming removed 4 bases from V and 5 bases from J; junction bases left unmatched: 3. CDR3 loop: CASSSRTSGNNEQFF. CDR3 sequence (DNA): TGTGCCAGCAGTTCTCGGACTAGCGGGAACAATGAGCAGTTCTTC.

The genes are TRBV11-3 and TRBJ2-7; D may be TRBD1 (6 bases). The CDR3 contains 17 residues. Trimming removed 0 bases at V and 5 bases at J, with 20 bases between. Germline V gene data show CDR1 as SGHNT and CDR2 as YENEEA. CDR3 DNA sequence: TGTGCCAGCAGCTTAGACGGAGGAGGCTCAGGGACAAACGAGCAGTACTTC. Its translation is CASSLDGGGSGTNEQYF.

This sequence joins TRBV7-3 and TRBJ2-3; 14 nucleotides align to TRBD2. CDR3 length equals 17 residues. The V and J ends lost 1 base and 9 bases, in that order; junction bases with no gene match: 9. Germline loops: CDR1 SGHTA, CDR2 FQGTGA. The DNA of the CDR3 is TGTGCCAGCAGCTTAAGTCCGACTAGCGGGGGGGTAGACACGCAGTATTTT. This translates into CASSLSPTSGGVDTQYF.

The chain couples TRBV5-5 to TRBJ2-6; D remains ambiguous. Trimming removed 4 bases at V and 2 bases at J, with 10 bases between. Per the germline V gene, CDR1 is SGHKS and CDR2 is YYEKEE (reference sequence). The CDR3 loop spans 15 amino acids. The CDR3 DNA sequence: TGTGCCAGCAGCGCGAATGTAGCTGGGGCCAACGTCCTGACTTTC. It specifies CASSANVAGANVLTF.

J is TRBJ2-3 and V is TRBV10-3, with TRBD2 matching over 9 bases. In germline, CDR1 is ENHRY, CDR2 SYGVKD. This CDR3 comprises 13 residues. V trimming: 7 bases; J trimming: 5 bases; junction bases outside the gene matches: 4. CDR3 sequence (DNA): TGTGCCATCACAAAACTAGCGGGAGATACGCAGTATTTT. This translates into CAITKLAGDTQYF.

The J gene is TRBJ2-5, the V gene TRBV10-3, with 8 nucleotides matching TRBD1. V trimming: 4 bases; J trimming: 5 bases; junction bases outside the gene matches: 6. Germline values: CDR1 ENHRY, CDR2 SYGVKD. The CDR3 is made up of 14 amino acids. The CDR3 reads CAISGGQGEETQYF. In DNA form, the CDR3 reads TGTGCCATCAGTGGTGGACAGGGTGAGGAGACCCAGTACTTC.

This chain joins TRBV19 and TRBJ1-1, with TRBD1 as a possible D gene (5 bases). There are 13 residues in the CDR3. CDR1 and CDR2 from the germline V gene are LNHDA and SQIVND (reference sequence). The germline V and J ends were trimmed by 6 bases and 1 base, with 9 bases remaining between them. The CDR3 loop is CASSRGQNTEAFF. The CDR3 DNA is TGTGCCAGTAGCCGTGGACAGAACACTGAAGCTTTCTTT. Using reference TRBV19 and TRBJ1-1 for the parts outside the CDR3, the full variable domain is DGGITQSPKYLFRKEGQNVTLSCEQNLNHDAMYWYRQDPGQGLRLIYYSQIVNDFQKGDIAEGYSVSREKKESFPLTVTSAQKNPTAFYLCASSRGQNTEAFFGQGTRLTVV.

In its sample, this clone was seen once. The rearrangement uses TRBV29-1 and TRBJ1-1; possible D gene TRBD1, 6 bases. Trimming shortened V by 6 bases and J by 1 base, and 15 bases separated the two germline ends. This CDR3 has 14 amino acids. Germline values: CDR1 SQVTM, CDR2 ANQGSEA. The CDR3 reads CSVPKQGANTEAFF. CDR3 coding DNA: TGCAGCGTACCTAAACAGGGAGCGAACACTGAAGCTTTCTTT.

V gene TRBV18 combines with J gene TRBJ2-2; D is undetermined. Per the germline V gene, CDR1 is KGHSH and CDR2 is LQKENI. This CDR3 is 14 amino acids long. Trimming cost V 5 bases and J 1 base, with 8 bases left between them. In nucleotides, the CDR3 is TGTGCCAGCTCAGCCACACAGAACACCGGGGAGCTGTTTTTT. This gives the protein CASSATQNTGELFF.

The CDR3 DNA is TGTGCTAGTGGTTGGAGGGATAATTCACCCCTCCACTTT. It encodes CASGWRDNSPLHF. The V and J genes are TRBV12-5 and TRBJ1-6; D uncertain. This CDR3 comprises 13 residues. V was cut by 4 bases and J by 5 bases, with 6 bases left in between. The germline gives CDR1 LGHNT, CDR2 FRNRAP.

The chain carries TRBV5-6 and TRBJ1-1, with 10 bases that match TRBD1. The CDR3 has 15 residues. Germline CDR1 and CDR2: SGHDT and YYEEEE. After removal of 4 bases from V and 1 base from J, the junction contained 4 bases not matched to a gene. DNA for the CDR3: TGTGCCAGCAGCGCGAGGGACAGGGGGAACACTGAAGCTTTCTTT. Protein product: CASSARDRGNTEAFF.

The count of this clone is one. CDR3 protein: CASSTTSGVYEQYF. CDR3 bases: TGTGCCAGCAGCACAACTAGCGGGGTCTACGAGCAGTACTTC. The chain links TRBV5-4 to TRBJ2-7; 10 positions agree with TRBD2. The V and J ends lost 4 bases and 3 bases, in that order; junction bases with no gene match: 4. CDR3 length equals 14 residues. CDR1 is SGHNT, CDR2 YYREEE, per germline (reference sequence). The full variable domain, its missing parts supplied by reference TRBV5-4 and TRBJ2-7, is ETGVTQSPTHLIKTRGQQVTLRCSSQSGHNTVSWYQQALGQGPQFIFQYYREEENGRGNFPPRFSGLQFPNYSSELNVNALELDDSALYLCASSTTSGVYEQYFGPGTRLTVT.

The chain recombines TRBV27 with TRBJ2-7, with TRBD2 matching over 11 bases. The germline gives CDR1 MNHEY, CDR2 SMNVEV (reference sequence). The CDR3 consists of 14 residues. V lost 8 bases, J lost 3 bases, and 6 bases stayed unmatched. The CDR3 DNA reads as TGTGCCAGCCGAACCGGGACTAGCGGCTACGAGCAGTACTTC. This encodes CASRTGTSGYEQYF.

The chain couples TRBV5-6 to TRBJ2-1, with 9 nucleotides matching TRBD2. The trim removed 3 bases at V and 7 bases at J, leaving 8 bases unmatched. The CDR3 has 15 residues. Germline loops: CDR1 SGHDT, CDR2 YYEEEE. The CDR3 DNA follows: TGTGCCAGCAGCTGGGGACTAGCAGGAGGGAATGAGCAGTTCTTC. This codes for CASSWGLAGGNEQFF.

The chain uses TRBV5-1 and TRBJ1-3; perhaps TRBD1 as D (6 bases). The V gene's germline CDR1 is SGHRS and CDR2 YFSETQ. Trimming removed 2 bases from V and 8 bases from J, with 14 bases in between. The CDR3 has 14 amino acids. The CDR3 DNA is TGCGCCAGCAGCTTAAACGCACAGGGAGACACCATATATTTT. Protein: CASSLNAQGDTIYF.

The chain combines TRBV9 with TRBJ2-5; no reliable D call. Trimming left V 0 bases short and J 4 bases short, with 10 bases between. Germline CDR1 and CDR2: SGDLS and YYNGEE. The CDR3 totals 14 residues. CDR3 bases: TGTGCCAGCAGCGTAGGTAGAATAGCAGAGACCCAGTACTTC. The encoded protein is CASSVGRIAETQYF.

This sequence joins TRBV9 and TRBJ1-3; 12 nucleotides line up with TRBD1. Germline lookup yields CDR1 SGDLS and CDR2 YYNGEE. CDR3 length: 18 amino acids. V lost 3 bases, J lost 0 bases, and 7 bases stayed unmatched. The CDR3 protein is CASSAGTGGGGSGNTIYF. The DNA of the CDR3 is TGTGCCAGCAGCGCCGGGACAGGGGGCGGAGGCTCTGGAAACACCATATATTTT.

Here the CDR3 DNA reads TGTGCCAGCAGCTTAGCGGTGACGCTGGCTTCGGGGAATGAGCAGTTCTTC. This gives the protein CASSLAVTLASGNEQFF. The gene calls are TRBV7-6 and TRBJ2-1; D perhaps matches TRBD2 (5 bases). Trimming shortened V by 0 bases and J by 7 bases, and 19 bases separated the two germline ends. CDR3 length: 17 amino acids. Germline CDR1 and CDR2: SGHVS and FNYEAQ.

This clone was counted once. The genes are TRBV7-3 and TRBJ2-6, with a weak D call TRBD2 (6 bases). The CDR3 is 15 residues long. Germline CDR1 and CDR2: SGHTA and FQGTGA. V was trimmed by 4 bases and J by 2 bases, leaving 9 bases between them. The CDR3 reads CASSSGRTGANVLTF. CDR3 coding DNA: TGTGCCAGCAGCTCAGGGAGGACTGGGGCCAACGTCCTGACTTTC.